This T cell receptor (beta chain) was retrieved from a study of blood T cell repertoires in COVID-19. The trim removed 5 bases at V and 2 bases at J, leaving 7 bases unmatched. CDR1 and CDR2 (germline): SGHAT, FQNNGV. This CDR3 has 15 residues. Clones were read by immunoSEQ multiplex PCR, and TCRdb kept only the in-frame ones, dropping some. The table records more than 140,000 clones, about 79% of them present only once. The chain recombines TRBV11-2 with TRBJ2-7, with 9 bases identical to TRBD1. The sequence came from a woman between 45 and 60 years old in a cohort sampled during active or convalescent COVID-19. Sequencing used peripheral blood. CDR3 coding DNA: TGTGCCAGCAGCGCTGGGACAGGGAGCCCCTACGAGCAGTACTTC. Amino acids: CASSAGTGSPYEQYF.